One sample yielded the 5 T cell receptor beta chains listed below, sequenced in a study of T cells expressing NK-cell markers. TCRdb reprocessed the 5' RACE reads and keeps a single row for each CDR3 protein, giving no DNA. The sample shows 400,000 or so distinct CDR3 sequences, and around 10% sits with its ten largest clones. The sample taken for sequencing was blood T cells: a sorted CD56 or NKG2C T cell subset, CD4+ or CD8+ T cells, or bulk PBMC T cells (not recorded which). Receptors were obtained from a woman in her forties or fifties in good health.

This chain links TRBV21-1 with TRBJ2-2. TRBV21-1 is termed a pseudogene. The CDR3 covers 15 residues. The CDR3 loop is CASSKYERSTGELFF.

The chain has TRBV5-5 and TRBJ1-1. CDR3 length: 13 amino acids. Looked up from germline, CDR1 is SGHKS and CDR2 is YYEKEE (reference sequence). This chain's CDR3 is CASRVRANTEAFF. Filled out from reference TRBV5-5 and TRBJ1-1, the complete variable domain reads DAGVTQSPTHLIKTRGQQVTLRCSPISGHKSVSWYQQVLGQGPQFIFQYYEKEERGRGNFPDRFSARQFPNYSSELNVNALLLGDSALYLCASRVRANTEAFFGQGTRLTVV.

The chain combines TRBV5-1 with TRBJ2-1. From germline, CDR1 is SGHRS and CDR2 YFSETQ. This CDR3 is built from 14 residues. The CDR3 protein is CASSLALASNEQFF.

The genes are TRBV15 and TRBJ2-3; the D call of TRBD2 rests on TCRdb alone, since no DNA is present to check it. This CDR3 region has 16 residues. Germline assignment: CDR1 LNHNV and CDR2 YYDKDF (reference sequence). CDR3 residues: CATSQGTSGRLDTQYF.

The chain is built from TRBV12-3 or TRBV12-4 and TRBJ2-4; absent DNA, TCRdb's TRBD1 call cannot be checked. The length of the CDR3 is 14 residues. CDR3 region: CASSPGGDRYIQYF.